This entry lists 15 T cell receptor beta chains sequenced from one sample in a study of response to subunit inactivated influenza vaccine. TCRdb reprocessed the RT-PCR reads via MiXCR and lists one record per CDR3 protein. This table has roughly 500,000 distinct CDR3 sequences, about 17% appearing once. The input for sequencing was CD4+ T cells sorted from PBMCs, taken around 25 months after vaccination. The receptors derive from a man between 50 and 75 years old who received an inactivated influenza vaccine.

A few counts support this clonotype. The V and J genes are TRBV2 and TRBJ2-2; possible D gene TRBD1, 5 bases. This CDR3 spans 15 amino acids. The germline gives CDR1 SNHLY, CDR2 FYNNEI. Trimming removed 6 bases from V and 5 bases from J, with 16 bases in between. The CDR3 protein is CASRTMGLGTGELFF. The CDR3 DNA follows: TGTGCCAGCAGGACAATGGGGCTAGGGACCGGGGAGCTGTTTTTT. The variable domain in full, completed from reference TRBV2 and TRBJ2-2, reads EPEVTQTPSHQVTQMGQEVILRCVPISNHLYFYWYRQILGQKVEFLVSFYNNEISEKSEIFDDQFSVERPDGSNFTLKIRSTKLEDSAMYFCASRTMGLGTGELFFGEGSRLTVL.

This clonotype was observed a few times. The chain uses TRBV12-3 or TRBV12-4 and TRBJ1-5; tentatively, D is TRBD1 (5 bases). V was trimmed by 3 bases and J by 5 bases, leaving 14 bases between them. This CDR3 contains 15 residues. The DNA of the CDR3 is TGTGCCAGCAGTTTTGGGCAGGGAGGTCATCAGCCCCAGCATTTT. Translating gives CASSFGQGGHQPQHF.

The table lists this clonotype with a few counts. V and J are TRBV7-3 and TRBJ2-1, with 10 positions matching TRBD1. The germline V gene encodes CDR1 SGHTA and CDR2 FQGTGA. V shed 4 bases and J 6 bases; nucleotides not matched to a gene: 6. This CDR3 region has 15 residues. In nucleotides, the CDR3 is TGTGCCAGCAGCTACGGACAGGGGGGTATCAATGAGCAGTTCTTC. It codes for CASSYGQGGINEQFF.

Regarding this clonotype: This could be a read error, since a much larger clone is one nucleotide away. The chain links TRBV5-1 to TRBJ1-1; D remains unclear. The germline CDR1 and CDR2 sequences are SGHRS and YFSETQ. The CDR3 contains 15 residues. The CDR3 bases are TGCTCCAGCAGCTTGGTGTCAGGTCGGGACACTGAAGCTTTCTTT. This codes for CSSSLVSGRDTEAFF.

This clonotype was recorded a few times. The CDR3 sequence: CASSYGLGRSEAFF. The CDR3 bases are TGTGCCAGCAGTTACGGGCTAGGGAGGTCTGAAGCTTTCTTT. V gene TRBV6-5 combines with J gene TRBJ1-1; D unresolved. From germline, CDR1 is MNHEY and CDR2 SVGAGI. The length of the CDR3 is 14 residues. V was pared by 2 bases and J by 6 bases, with 13 bases between.

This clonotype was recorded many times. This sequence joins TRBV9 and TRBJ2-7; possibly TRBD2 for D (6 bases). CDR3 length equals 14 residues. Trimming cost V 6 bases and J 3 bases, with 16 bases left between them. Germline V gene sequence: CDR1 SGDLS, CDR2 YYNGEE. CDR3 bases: TGTGCCAGCAACGAATTTGGCGGGGTCTACGAGCAGTACTTC. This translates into CASNEFGGVYEQYF.

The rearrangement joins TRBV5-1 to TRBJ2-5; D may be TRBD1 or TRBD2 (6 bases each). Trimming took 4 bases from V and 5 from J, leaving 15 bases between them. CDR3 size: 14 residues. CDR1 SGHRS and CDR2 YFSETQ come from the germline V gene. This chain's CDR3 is CASSRGGGEETQYF. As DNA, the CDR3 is TGCGCCAGCAGCCGAGGAGGGGGAGAGGAGACCCAGTACTTC. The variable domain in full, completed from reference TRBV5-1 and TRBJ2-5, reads KAGVTQTPRYLIKTRGQQVTLSCSPISGHRSVSWYQQTPGQGLQFLFEYFSETQRNKGNFPGRFSGRQFSNSRSEMNVSTLELGDSALYLCASSRGGGEETQYFGPGTRLLVL.

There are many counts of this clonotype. CDR3 bases: TGTGCCAGCAGCTTTGGCAGATCTACCTACGAGCAGTACTTC. Protein sequence: CASSFGRSTYEQYF. This chain joins TRBV5-6 and TRBJ2-7; D is undetermined. Trimming stripped 2 bases from V and 2 bases from J, with 11 bases between. Per the germline V gene, CDR1 is SGHDT and CDR2 is YYEEEE. This CDR3 is built from 14 residues. Complete variable domain (other parts from reference TRBV5-6 and TRBJ2-7): DAGVTQSPTHLIKTRGQQVTLRCSPKSGHDTVSWYQQALGQGPQFIFQYYEEEERQRGNFPDRFSGHQFPNYSSELNVNALLLGDSALYLCASSFGRSTYEQYFGPGTRLTVT.

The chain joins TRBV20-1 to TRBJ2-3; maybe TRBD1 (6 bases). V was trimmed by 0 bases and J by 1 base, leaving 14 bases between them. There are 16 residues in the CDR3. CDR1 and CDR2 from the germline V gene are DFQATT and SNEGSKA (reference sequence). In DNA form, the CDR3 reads TGCAGTGCTAGAGACTGGGGCAGGGGTGGCACAGATACGCAGTATTTT. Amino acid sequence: CSARDWGRGGTDTQYF.

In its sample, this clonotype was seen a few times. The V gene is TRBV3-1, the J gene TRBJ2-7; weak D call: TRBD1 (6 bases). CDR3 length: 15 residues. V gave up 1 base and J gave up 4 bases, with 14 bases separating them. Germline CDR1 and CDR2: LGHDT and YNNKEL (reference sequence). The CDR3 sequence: CASSQAQGPTYEQYF. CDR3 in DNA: TGTGCCAGCAGCCAAGCTCAGGGGCCCACTTACGAGCAGTACTTC.

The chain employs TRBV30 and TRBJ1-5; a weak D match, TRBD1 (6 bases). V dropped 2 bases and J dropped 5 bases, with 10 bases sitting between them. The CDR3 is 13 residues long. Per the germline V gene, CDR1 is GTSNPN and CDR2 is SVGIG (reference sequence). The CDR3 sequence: CAWSSGVDQPQHF. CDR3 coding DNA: TGTGCCTGGAGTTCAGGGGTCGATCAGCCCCAGCATTTT.

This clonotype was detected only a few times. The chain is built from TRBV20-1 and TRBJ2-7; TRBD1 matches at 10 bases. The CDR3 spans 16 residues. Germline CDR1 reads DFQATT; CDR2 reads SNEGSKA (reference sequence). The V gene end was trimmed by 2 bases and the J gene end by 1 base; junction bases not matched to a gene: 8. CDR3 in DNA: TGCAGTGCTAGAAACAGCGGACAGGGGGGTTCCTACGAGCAGTACTTC. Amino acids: CSARNSGQGGSYEQYF.

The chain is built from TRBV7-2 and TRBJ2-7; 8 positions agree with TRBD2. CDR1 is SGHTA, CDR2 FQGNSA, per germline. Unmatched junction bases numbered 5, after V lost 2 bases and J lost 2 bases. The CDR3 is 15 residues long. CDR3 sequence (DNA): TGTGCCAGCAGCTTAAAGGGACTAGTTACCTACGAGCAGTACTTC. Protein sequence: CASSLKGLVTYEQYF.

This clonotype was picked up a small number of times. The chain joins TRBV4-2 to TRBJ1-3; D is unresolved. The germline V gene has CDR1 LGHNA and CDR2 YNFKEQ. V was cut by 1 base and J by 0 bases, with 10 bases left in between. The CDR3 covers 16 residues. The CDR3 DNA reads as TGTGCCAGCAGCCAAGGTCCCAGGCTCTCTGGAAACACCATATATTTT. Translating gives CASSQGPRLSGNTIYF.

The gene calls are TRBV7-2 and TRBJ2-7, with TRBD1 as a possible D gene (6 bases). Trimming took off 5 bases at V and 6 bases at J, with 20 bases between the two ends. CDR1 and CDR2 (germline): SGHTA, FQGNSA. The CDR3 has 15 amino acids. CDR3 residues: CASSQFAVQGSEQYF. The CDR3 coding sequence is TGTGCCAGCAGCCAGTTCGCGGTACAGGGATCCGAGCAGTACTTC.